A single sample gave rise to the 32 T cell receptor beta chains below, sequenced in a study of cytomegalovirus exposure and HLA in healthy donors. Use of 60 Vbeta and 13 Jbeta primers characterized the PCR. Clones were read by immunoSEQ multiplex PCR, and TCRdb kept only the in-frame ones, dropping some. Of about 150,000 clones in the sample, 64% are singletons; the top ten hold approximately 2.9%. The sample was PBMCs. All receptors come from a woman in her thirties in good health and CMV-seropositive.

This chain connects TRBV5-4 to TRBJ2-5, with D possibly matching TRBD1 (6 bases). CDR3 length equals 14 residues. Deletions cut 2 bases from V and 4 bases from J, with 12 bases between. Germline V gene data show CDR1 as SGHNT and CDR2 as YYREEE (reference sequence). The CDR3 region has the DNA TGTGCCAGCAGCTTTGGCAGGGGTGTAGAGACCCAGTACTTC. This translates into CASSFGRGVETQYF.

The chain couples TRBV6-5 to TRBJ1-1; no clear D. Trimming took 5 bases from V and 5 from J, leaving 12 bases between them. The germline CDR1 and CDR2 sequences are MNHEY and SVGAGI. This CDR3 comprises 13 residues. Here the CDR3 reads CASSPGRGTEAFF. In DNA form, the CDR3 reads TGTGCCAGCAGTCCCGGGCGGGGTACTGAAGCTTTCTTT.

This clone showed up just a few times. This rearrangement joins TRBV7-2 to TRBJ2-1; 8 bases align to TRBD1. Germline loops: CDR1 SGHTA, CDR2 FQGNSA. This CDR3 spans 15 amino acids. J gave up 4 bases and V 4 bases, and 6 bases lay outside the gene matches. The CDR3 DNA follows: TGTGCCAGCAGCTCCGACAGGGGCGGGTACAATGAGCAGTTCTTC. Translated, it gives CASSSDRGGYNEQFF. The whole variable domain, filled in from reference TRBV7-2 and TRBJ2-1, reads GAGVSQSPSNKVTEKGKDVELRCDPISGHTALYWYRQSLGQGLEFLIYFQGNSAPDKSGLPSDRFSAERTGGSVSTLTIQRTQQEDSAVYLCASSSDRGGYNEQFFGPGTRLTVL.

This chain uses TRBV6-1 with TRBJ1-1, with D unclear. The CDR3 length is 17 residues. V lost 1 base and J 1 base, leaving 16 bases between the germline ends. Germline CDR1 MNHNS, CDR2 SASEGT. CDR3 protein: CASSEGITVPKNTEAFF. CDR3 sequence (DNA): TGTGCCAGCAGTGAAGGTATCACAGTACCAAAGAACACTGAAGCTTTCTTT.

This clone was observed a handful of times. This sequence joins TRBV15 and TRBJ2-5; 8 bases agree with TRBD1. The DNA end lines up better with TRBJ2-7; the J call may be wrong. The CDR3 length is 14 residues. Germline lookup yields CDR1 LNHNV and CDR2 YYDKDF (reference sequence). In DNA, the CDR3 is TGTGCCACCAGCCTAGGGACAGGTGGTAGCGAGCAGTACTTC. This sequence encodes CATSLGTGGSEQYF.

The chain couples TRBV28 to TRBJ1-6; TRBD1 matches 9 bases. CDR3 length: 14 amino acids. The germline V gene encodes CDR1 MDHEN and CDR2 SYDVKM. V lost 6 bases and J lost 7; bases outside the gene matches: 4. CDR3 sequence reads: CASRQGAGNSPLHF. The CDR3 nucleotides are TGTGCCAGCAGACAGGGGGCAGGCAATTCACCCCTCCACTTT.

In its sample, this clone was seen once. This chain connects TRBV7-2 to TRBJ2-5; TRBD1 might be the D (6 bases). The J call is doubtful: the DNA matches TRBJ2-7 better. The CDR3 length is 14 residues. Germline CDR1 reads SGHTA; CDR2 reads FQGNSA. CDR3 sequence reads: CASSPNPGAYEQYF. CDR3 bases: TGTGCCAGCAGCCCCAACCCAGGGGCCTACGAGCAGTACTTC.

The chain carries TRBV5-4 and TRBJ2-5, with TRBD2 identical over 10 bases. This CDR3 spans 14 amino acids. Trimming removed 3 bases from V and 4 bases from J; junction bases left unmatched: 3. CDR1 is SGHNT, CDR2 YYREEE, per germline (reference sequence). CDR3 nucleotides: TGTGCCAGCAGCTATAGCGGGAGGAGAGAGACCCAGTACTTC. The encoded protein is CASSYSGRRETQYF.

The CDR3 DNA reads as TGCGCCAGCAGCTTGGGAACCCAACGGGATACGCAGTATTTT. Its protein is CASSLGTQRDTQYF. V and J are TRBV5-1 and TRBJ2-3; D is unclear. CDR1 is SGHRS and CDR2 is YFSETQ in the germline V gene. This CDR3 spans 14 amino acids. Trimming removed 0 bases from V and 6 bases from J, with 11 bases in between. The whole variable domain, remainder taken from reference TRBV5-1 and TRBJ2-3, is KAGVTQTPRYLIKTRGQQVTLSCSPISGHRSVSWYQQTPGQGLQFLFEYFSETQRNKGNFPGRFSGRQFSNSRSEMNVSTLELGDSALYLCASSLGTQRDTQYFGPGTRLTVL.

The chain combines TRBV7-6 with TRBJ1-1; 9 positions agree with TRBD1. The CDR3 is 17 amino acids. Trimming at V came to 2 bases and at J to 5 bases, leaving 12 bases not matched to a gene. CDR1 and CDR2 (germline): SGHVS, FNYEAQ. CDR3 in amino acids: CASSLSGQGYVGTEAFF. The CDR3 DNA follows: TGTGCCAGCAGCTTATCGGGACAGGGTTATGTGGGGACTGAAGCTTTCTTT.

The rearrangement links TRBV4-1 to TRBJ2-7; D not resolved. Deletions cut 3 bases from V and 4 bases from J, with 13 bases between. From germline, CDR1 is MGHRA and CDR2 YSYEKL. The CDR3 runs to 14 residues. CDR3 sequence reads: CASSQGARLYEQYF. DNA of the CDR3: TGCGCCAGCAGCCAGGGCGCCCGGCTGTACGAGCAGTACTTC.

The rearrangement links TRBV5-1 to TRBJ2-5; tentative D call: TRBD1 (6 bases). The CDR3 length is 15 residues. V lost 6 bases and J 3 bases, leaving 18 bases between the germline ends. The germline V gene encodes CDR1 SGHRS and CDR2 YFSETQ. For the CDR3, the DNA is TGCGCCAGCACCCCCTTCGGACAGTCCAAAGAGACCCAGTACTTC. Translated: CASTPFGQSKETQYF. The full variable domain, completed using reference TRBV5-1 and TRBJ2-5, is KAGVTQTPRYLIKTRGQQVTLSCSPISGHRSVSWYQQTPGQGLQFLFEYFSETQRNKGNFPGRFSGRQFSNSRSEMNVSTLELGDSALYLCASTPFGQSKETQYFGPGTRLLVL.

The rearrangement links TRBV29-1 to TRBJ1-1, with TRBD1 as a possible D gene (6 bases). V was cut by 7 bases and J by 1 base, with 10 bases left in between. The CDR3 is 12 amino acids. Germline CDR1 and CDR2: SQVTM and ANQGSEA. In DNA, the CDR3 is TGCAGCGGACAGGACGGGAACACTGAAGCTTTCTTT. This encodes CSGQDGNTEAFF.

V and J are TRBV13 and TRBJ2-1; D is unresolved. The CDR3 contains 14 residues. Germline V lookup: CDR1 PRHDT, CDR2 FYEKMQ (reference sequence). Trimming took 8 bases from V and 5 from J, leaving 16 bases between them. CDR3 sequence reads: CASLNGLEDNEQFF. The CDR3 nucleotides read TGTGCCAGCCTTAATGGGCTGGAAGACAATGAGCAGTTCTTC.

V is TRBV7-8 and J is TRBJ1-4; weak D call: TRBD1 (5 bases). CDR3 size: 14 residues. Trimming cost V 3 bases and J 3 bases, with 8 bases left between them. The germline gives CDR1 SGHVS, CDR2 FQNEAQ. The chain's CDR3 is CASSLGGPNEKLFF. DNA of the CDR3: TGTGCCAGCAGCTTGGGGGGACCTAATGAAAAACTGTTTTTT.

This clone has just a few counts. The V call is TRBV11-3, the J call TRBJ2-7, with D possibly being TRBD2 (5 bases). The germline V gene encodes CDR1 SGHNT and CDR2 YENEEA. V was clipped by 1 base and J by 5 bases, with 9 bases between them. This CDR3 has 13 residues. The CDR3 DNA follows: TGTGCCAGCAGCTTAGTCCTAGCTAACGAGCAGTACTTC. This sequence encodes CASSLVLANEQYF.

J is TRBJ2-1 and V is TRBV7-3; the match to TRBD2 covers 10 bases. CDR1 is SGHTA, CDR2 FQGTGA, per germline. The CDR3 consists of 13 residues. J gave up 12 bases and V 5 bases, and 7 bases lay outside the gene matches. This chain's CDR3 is CASSLSSGGGQFF. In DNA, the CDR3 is TGTGCCAGCAGCCTCTCTAGCGGGGGTGGGCAGTTCTTC.

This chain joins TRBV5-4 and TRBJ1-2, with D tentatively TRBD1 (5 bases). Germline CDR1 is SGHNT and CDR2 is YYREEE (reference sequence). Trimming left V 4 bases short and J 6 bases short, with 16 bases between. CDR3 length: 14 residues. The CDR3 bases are TGTGCCAGCAGCCCGGGGGGGAGGGTGGATGGCTACACCTTC. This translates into CASSPGGRVDGYTF.

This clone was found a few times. The chain's CDR3 is CASSYLGGTTEAFF. The CDR3, as DNA: TGTGCCAGCAGTTACTTAGGCGGAACAACTGAAGCTTTCTTT. The V gene is TRBV6-6, the J gene TRBJ1-1; D gene ambiguous. Germline loops: CDR1 MNHNY, CDR2 SVGAGI (reference sequence). This CDR3 has 14 residues. With 1 base removed from V and 5 bases from J, the gap between germline ends came to 11 bases.

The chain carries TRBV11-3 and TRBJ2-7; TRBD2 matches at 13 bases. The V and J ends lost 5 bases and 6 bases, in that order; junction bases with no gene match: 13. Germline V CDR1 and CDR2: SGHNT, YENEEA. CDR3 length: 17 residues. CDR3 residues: CASSLLETSGRSLEQYF. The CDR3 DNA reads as TGTGCCAGCAGCCTACTGGAGACTAGCGGGAGGTCTCTCGAGCAGTACTTC.

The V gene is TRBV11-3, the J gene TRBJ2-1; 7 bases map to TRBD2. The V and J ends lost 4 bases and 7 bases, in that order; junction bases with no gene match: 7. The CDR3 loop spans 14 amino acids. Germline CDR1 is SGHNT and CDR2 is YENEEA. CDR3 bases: TGTGCCAGCAGCTGGGGGGGATGGGGTAATGAGCAGTTCTTC. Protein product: CASSWGGWGNEQFF.

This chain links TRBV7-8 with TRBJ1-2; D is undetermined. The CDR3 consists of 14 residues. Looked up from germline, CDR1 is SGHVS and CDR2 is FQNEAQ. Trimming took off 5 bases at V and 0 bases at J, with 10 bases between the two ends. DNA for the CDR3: TGTGCCAGCAGCCCAACTAGGGCTAACTATGGCTACACCTTC. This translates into CASSPTRANYGYTF.

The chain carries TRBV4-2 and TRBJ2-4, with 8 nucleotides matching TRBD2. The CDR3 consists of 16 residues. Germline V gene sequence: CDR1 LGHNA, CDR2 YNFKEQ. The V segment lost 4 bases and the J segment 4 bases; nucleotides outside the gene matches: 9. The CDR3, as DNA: TGTGCCAGCAGCCCCTGGGACGGGGGGGTAAAAAACATTCAGTACTTC. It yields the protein CASSPWDGGVKNIQYF.

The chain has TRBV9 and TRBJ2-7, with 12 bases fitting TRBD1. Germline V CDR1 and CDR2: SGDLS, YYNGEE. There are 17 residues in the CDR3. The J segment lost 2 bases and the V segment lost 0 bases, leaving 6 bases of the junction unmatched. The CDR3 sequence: CASSVGDRGQGTYEQYF. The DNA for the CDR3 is TGTGCCAGCAGCGTAGGGGACAGGGGGCAAGGGACCTACGAGCAGTACTTC.

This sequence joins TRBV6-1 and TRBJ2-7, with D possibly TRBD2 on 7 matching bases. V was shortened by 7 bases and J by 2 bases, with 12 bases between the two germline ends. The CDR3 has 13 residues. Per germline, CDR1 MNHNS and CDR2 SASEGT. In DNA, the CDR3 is TGTGCCAGCACGAGGGGGGGCGCCTACGAGCAGTACTTC. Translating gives CASTRGGAYEQYF.

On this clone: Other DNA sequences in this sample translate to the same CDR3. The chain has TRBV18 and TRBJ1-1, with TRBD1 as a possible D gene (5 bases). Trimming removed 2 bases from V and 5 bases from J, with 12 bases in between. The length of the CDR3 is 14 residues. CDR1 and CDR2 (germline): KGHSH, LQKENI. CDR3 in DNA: TGTGCCAGCTCACCAACAGGAGGGGAGACTGAAGCTTTCTTT. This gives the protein CASSPTGGETEAFF.

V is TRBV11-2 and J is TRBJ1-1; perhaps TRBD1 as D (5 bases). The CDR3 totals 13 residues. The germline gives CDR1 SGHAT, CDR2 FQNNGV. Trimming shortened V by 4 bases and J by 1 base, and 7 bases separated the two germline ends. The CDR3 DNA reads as TGTGCCAGCAGCTCCCAGGGGAACACTGAAGCTTTCTTT. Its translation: CASSSQGNTEAFF.

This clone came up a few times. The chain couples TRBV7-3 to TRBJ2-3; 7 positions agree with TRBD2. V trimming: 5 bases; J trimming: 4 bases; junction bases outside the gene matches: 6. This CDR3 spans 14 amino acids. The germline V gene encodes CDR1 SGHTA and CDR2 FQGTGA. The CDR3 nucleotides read TGTGCCAGCAGCGTGACTAGCTGGGCAGATACGCAGTATTTT. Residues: CASSVTSWADTQYF.

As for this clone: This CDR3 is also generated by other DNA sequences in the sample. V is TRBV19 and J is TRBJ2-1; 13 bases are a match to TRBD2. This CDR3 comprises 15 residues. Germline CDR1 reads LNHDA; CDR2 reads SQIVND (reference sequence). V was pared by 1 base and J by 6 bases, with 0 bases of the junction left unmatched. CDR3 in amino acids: CASSIGTSGSNEQFF. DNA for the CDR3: TGTGCCAGTAGTATAGGGACTAGCGGGAGCAATGAGCAGTTCTTC.

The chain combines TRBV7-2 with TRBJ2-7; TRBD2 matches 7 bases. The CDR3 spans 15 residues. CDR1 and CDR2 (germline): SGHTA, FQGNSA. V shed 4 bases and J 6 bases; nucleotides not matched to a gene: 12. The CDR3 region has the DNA TGTGCCAGCAGCTCCTTTGGCGGGAGTTTCGGCGAGCAGTACTTC. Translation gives CASSSFGGSFGEQYF.

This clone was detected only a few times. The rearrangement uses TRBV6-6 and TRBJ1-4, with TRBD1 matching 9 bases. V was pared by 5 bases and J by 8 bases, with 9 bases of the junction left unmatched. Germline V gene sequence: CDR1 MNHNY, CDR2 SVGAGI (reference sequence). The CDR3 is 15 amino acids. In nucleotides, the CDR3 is TGTGCCAGCAGTCACAGGGGGCTCGTTGCAGAAAAACTGTTTTTT. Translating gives CASSHRGLVAEKLFF.

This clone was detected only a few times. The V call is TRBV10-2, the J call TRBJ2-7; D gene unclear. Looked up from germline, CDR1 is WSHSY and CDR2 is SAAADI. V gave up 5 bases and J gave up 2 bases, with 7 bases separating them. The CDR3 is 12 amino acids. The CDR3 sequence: CASSTVAYEQYF. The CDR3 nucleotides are TGCGCCAGCAGTACTGTCGCCTACGAGCAGTACTTC.